Below are 14 T cell receptor beta chains sequenced from a single sample in a study of OX40 agonist ivuxolimab in advanced cancers. Generated by immunoSEQ multiplex PCR, the TCRdb table keeps only in-frame clones and is missing some. The sample gives tens of thousands of clones, more than 85% of which show up once; roughly 25% is in the top ten. The source was CD4+ or CD8+ T cells sorted from blood, collected in a trial of the OX40 agonist ivuxolimab. The receptors shown here come from an adult with an advanced solid tumor such as melanoma, head and neck, liver or kidney cancer.

V usage is TRBV9 and J usage is TRBJ1-3; tentative D call: TRBD1 (6 bases). The V end lost 4 bases, the J end lost 0 bases, and 14 bases lay between the germline ends. The CDR3 has 16 residues. Germline V gives CDR1 SGDLS, CDR2 YYNGEE. CDR3 in amino acids: CASSLKTGDSGNTIYF. CDR3 DNA sequence: TGTGCCAGCAGCTTAAAGACAGGTGACTCTGGAAACACCATATATTTT. The full variable domain, its missing parts supplied by reference TRBV9 and TRBJ1-3, is DSGVTQTPKHLITATGQRVTLRCSPRSGDLSVYWYQQSLDQGLQFLIQYYNGEERAKGNILERFSAQQFPDLHSELNLSSLELGDSALYFCASSLKTGDSGNTIYFGEGSWLTVV.

The gene calls are TRBV5-4 and TRBJ2-5, with D hard to call. Trimming pared 1 base from V and 8 bases from J, leaving 3 bases between. The CDR3 sequence is 10 residues long. Germline V gives CDR1 SGHNT, CDR2 YYREEE (reference sequence). CDR3 region: CASSLSTQYF. For the CDR3, the DNA is TGTGCCAGCAGCTTGAGTACCCAGTACTTC. Full variable domain (remainder filled in from reference TRBV5-4 and TRBJ2-5): ETGVTQSPTHLIKTRGQQVTLRCSSQSGHNTVSWYQQALGQGPQFIFQYYREEENGRGNFPPRFSGLQFPNYSSELNVNALELDDSALYLCASSLSTQYFGPGTRLLVL.

The chain employs TRBV19 and TRBJ2-7; the match to TRBD1 covers 10 bases. V was clipped by 3 bases and J by 7 bases; unmatched bases: 12. The germline V gene encodes CDR1 LNHDA and CDR2 SQIVND (reference sequence). CDR3 size: 16 residues. DNA of the CDR3: TGTGCCAGTAGTATTCTTCGGGGGACAGGGGTAGAGGAGCAGTACTTC. Translating gives CASSILRGTGVEEQYF.

The count of this clone is one. The chain carries TRBV28 and TRBJ2-3; D call uncertain. The CDR3 length is 14 residues. V was trimmed by 3 bases and J by 2 bases, leaving 9 bases between them. Germline CDR1 and CDR2: MDHEN and SYDVKM. CDR3 sequence: CASSFSAATDTQYF. The CDR3 nucleotides read TGTGCCAGCAGTTTTTCTGCGGCCACAGATACGCAGTATTTT. The full variable domain, in which reference TRBV28 and TRBJ2-3 provide the parts outside the CDR3, is DVKVTQSSRYLVKRTGEKVFLECVQDMDHENMFWYRQDPGLGLRLIYFSYDVKMKEKGDIPEGYSVSREKKERFSLILESASTNQTSMYLCASSFSAATDTQYFGPGTRLTVL.

The chain has TRBV9 and TRBJ2-1; 10 bases are a match to TRBD2. The CDR3 runs to 16 residues. J was trimmed by 2 bases and V by 3 bases; bases with no gene match: 5. In germline, CDR1 is SGDLS, CDR2 YYNGEE. CDR3 amino acids: CASSAILAGAYNEQFF. The CDR3 DNA follows: TGTGCCAGCAGCGCCATCCTAGCGGGGGCCTACAATGAGCAGTTCTTC. The whole variable domain, filled in from reference TRBV9 and TRBJ2-1, reads DSGVTQTPKHLITATGQRVTLRCSPRSGDLSVYWYQQSLDQGLQFLIQYYNGEERAKGNILERFSAQQFPDLHSELNLSSLELGDSALYFCASSAILAGAYNEQFFGPGTRLTVL.

The V gene is TRBV7-9, the J gene TRBJ2-5, with 11 bases aligning to TRBD2. The germline gives CDR1 SEHNR, CDR2 FQNEAQ (reference sequence). The J segment lost 4 bases and the V segment lost 1 base, leaving 8 bases of the junction unmatched. The CDR3 has 17 residues. CDR3: CASSLVLAGGPAETQYF. The CDR3 region has the DNA TGTGCCAGCAGCTTAGTCCTAGCGGGGGGTCCTGCAGAGACCCAGTACTTC.

The chain is built from TRBV9 and TRBJ2-7; 7 positions match TRBD1. V dropped 3 bases and J dropped 0; count of bases not matched to a gene: 9. Germline-derived CDR1 and CDR2 are SGDLS and YYNGEE. CDR3 length: 16 residues. CDR3 protein: CASSDSRTGASYEQYF. The CDR3 region has the DNA TGTGCCAGCAGCGATTCGCGGACAGGCGCCTCCTACGAGCAGTACTTC.

The V and J genes are TRBV9 and TRBJ2-7, with D possibly being TRBD1 (5 bases). Germline CDR1 SGDLS, CDR2 YYNGEE. The CDR3 sequence is 13 residues long. The V gene lost 3 bases and the J gene lost 7 bases, with 14 bases spanning the gap. CDR3 bases: TGTGCCAGCAGCGGCCAAAGGGGTTCGGAGCAGTACTTC. It translates to CASSGQRGSEQYF.

This clone was counted once. The V gene is TRBV9, the J gene TRBJ2-7; no reliable D call. This CDR3 comprises 15 residues. The germline gives CDR1 SGDLS, CDR2 YYNGEE. V was pared by 3 bases and J by 5 bases, with 18 bases between. CDR3 coding DNA: TGTGCCAGCAGCGCCGACGGATCCCCAGGCGACGAGCAGTACTTC. Its protein is CASSADGSPGDEQYF. The full variable domain, rest sourced from reference TRBV9 and TRBJ2-7, is DSGVTQTPKHLITATGQRVTLRCSPRSGDLSVYWYQQSLDQGLQFLIQYYNGEERAKGNILERFSAQQFPDLHSELNLSSLELGDSALYFCASSADGSPGDEQYFGPGTRLTVT.

The J gene is TRBJ2-1, the V gene TRBV11-2; D gene uncertain. CDR3 length: 12 residues. Trimming cost V 5 bases and J 8 bases, with 10 bases left between them. The germline V gene has CDR1 SGHAT and CDR2 FQNNGV. The CDR3 DNA follows: TGTGCCAGCAGCCCCAATCACGATGAGCAGTTCTTC. It codes for CASSPNHDEQFF.

The chain uses TRBV27 and TRBJ2-7; 8 bases map to TRBD1. The CDR3 totals 13 residues. V shed 6 bases and J 3 bases; nucleotides not matched to a gene: 4. Germline V gene lookup returns CDR1 MNHEY and CDR2 SMNVEV (reference sequence). The CDR3 bases are TGTGCCAGCAGCCGGACAGGGAGCTACGAGCAGTACTTC. Translating gives CASSRTGSYEQYF.

This chain joins TRBV6-5 and TRBJ2-7, with 9 bases fitting TRBD1. There are 15 residues in the CDR3. Trimming at V came to 8 bases and at J to 0 bases, leaving 8 bases not matched to a gene. CDR1 is MNHEY and CDR2 is SVGAGI in the germline V gene. This CDR3 reads CASGGRDRDSYEQYF. The CDR3 region has the DNA TGTGCCAGCGGGGGCCGGGACAGGGACTCCTACGAGCAGTACTTC.

The chain couples TRBV5-8 to TRBJ2-3, with 7 bases aligning to TRBD2. The CDR3 is made up of 16 amino acids. J was trimmed by 2 bases and V by 4 bases; bases with no gene match: 10. Germline CDR1 reads SGHTS; CDR2 reads YDEGEE. CDR3 DNA: TGTGCCAGCAGCCCCCGGCGCCTAGCGGACACAGATACGCAGTATTTT. It specifies CASSPRRLADTDTQYF.

This clone has just one count. This chain links TRBV7-6 with TRBJ1-5, with 7 positions matching TRBD1. The length of the CDR3 is 16 residues. V gave up 1 base and J gave up 7 bases; unmatched junction bases: 10. Germline values: CDR1 SGHVS, CDR2 FNYEAQ. CDR3 protein: CASSLDRGGGMQPQHF. In DNA form, the CDR3 reads TGTGCCAGCAGCTTAGACAGGGGCGGCGGTATGCAGCCCCAGCATTTT.